The sequence of this T cell receptor beta chain was determined in a study of blood T cells in healthy people across ages. About the research overall: Template switching caught about one barcoded beta molecule for each two T cells. General observations from the study: There was no known CMV status for donors, so expanded clonotype changes were possibly confounded.

Next came a second PCR, run for about 6 to 11 cycles, which used a sample-barcoded 5' primer along with a J-beta primer mix. Via MiXCR, TCRdb re-called the 5' RACE reads, giving one row per CDR3 protein. The sample comprises 700,000 to 900,000 distinct CDR3 sequences, 40% to 65% of which are singletons, and about 42% rests with the top ten. The CDR3 has 14 amino acids. Trimming took 4 bases from V and 0 from J, leaving 9 bases between them. CDR1 and CDR2 from the germline V gene are SGHRS and YFSETQ. About this clonotype: The antigen is undetermined.

This receptor was identified in a man older than 75 in good health. The J gene is TRBJ2-3, the V gene TRBV5-1, with D hard to call. Sequenced: blood. CDR3 residues: CASSPLTSTDTQYF. The CDR3 DNA is TGCGCCAGCAGCCCCTTGACTAGCACAGATACGCAGTATTTT. Using reference TRBV5-1 and TRBJ2-3 for the parts outside the CDR3, the full variable domain is KAGVTQTPRYLIKTRGQQVTLSCSPISGHRSVSWYQQTPGQGLQFLFEYFSETQRNKGNFPGRFSGRQFSNSRSEMNVSTLELGDSALYLCASSPLTSTDTQYFGPGTRLTVL.